This T cell receptor beta chain is drawn from a study of long-term antiretroviral therapy in people with HIV. CDR3 length equals 14 residues. V was clipped by 6 bases and J by 1 base, with 13 bases between them. Germline-derived CDR1 and CDR2 are MNHEY and SMNVEV (reference sequence). Sequencing relied on immunoSEQ assay v3.0, run at survey level. Sequencing used immunoSEQ multiplex PCR; TCRdb keeps in-frame clones, though not all of them. The sample yields about 29,000 clones, approximately 88% seen once. The specimen comprised unsorted PBMCs, sampled 0.5 years after starting antiretroviral therapy. The origin of this receptor is a woman aged 18-29 years with HIV. V is TRBV27 and J is TRBJ2-7; weak D call: TRBD1 (5 bases). CDR3 protein: CASSLWSGSYEQYF. The CDR3 nucleotides are TGTGCCAGCAGCCTATGGTCAGGGTCCTACGAGCAGTACTTC.